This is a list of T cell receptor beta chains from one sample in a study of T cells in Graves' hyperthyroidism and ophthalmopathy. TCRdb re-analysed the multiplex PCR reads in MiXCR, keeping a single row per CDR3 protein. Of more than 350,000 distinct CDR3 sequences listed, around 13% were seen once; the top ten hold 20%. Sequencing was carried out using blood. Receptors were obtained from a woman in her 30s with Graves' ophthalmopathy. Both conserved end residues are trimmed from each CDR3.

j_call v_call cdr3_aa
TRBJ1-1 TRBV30 AWKQDLTTTEAF
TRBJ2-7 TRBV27 ASISSGGGGSYEQY
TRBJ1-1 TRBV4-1 ASSQGRATMNTEAF
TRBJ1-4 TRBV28 ASSETAWNEKLF
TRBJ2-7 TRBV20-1 SATPGLYEQY
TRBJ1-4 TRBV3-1 ASSPGDRYYEKLF
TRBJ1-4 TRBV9 ASSVGTTNEKLF
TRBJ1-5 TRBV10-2 ASRGTGGRGSNQPQH
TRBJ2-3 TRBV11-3 ASSTDGTSGDTDTQY
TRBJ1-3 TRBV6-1 ASSSGTPGNTIY
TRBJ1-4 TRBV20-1 SASYHGPGAFNEKLF
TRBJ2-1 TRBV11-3 ASSLDFSSHNEQF
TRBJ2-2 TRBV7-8 ASSGPWTSMGGELF
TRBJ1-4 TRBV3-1 ASSLQGGEKLF
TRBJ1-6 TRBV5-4 ASSRGQVVLRSGDSPLH